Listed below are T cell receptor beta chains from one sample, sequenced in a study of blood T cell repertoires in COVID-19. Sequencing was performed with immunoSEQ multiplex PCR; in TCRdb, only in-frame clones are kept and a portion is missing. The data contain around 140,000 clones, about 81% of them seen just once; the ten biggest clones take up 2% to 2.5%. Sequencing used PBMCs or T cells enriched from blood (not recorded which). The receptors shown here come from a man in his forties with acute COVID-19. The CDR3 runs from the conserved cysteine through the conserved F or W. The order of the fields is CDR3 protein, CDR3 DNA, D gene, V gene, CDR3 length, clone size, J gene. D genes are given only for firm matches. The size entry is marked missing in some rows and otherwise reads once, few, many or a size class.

CASSFGTSGNEQFF	TGTGCCAGCAGCTTCGGGACTAGCGGCAATGAGCAGTTCTTC	TRBD2	TRBV7-9	14	NA	TRBJ2-1
CAWSQAGNTIYF	TGTGCCTGGAGCCAGGCTGGAAACACCATATATTTT	NA	TRBV30	12	NA	TRBJ1-3
CASSLPQAYYQETQYF	TGTGCCAGCAGCTTACCACAGGCGTACTACCAAGAGACCCAGTACTTC	NA	TRBV5-6	16	NA	TRBJ2-5
CASRGTSGTGELFF	TGTGCCAGCAGAGGGACTAGCGGAACCGGGGAGCTGTTTTTT	TRBD2	TRBV6-5	14	NA	TRBJ2-2
CASSVDGGPETQYF	TGTGCCAGCAGCGTAGACGGGGGGCCAGAGACCCAGTACTTC	NA	TRBV9	14	NA	TRBJ2-5
CASSEPAGTFNEKLFF	TGTGCCAGCAGTGAACCCGCCGGGACATTCAATGAAAAACTGTTTTTT	NA	TRBV25-1	16	NA	TRBJ1-4
CASSGYVLAGTDTQYF	TGCGCCAGCAGTGGGTACGTTCTAGCGGGAACTGATACGCAGTATTTT	TRBD2	TRBV5-1	16	NA	TRBJ2-3
CASSTRNSPLHF	TGTGCCAGCAGTACCAGGAATTCACCCCTCCACTTT	NA	TRBV21-1	12	NA	TRBJ1-6
CASKGSPPRGQPQHF	TGTGCCAGCAAGGGAAGTCCACCTCGGGGTCAGCCCCAGCATTTT	NA	TRBV28	15	NA	TRBJ1-5
CASSGGSGSRETQYF	TGTGCCAGCAGTGGGGGGAGCGGGAGTAGAGAGACCCAGTACTTC	TRBD2	TRBV28	15	NA	TRBJ2-5
CASSFGLAEFQETQYF	TGTGCCAGCAGTTTTGGACTAGCGGAGTTCCAAGAGACCCAGTACTTC	TRBD2	TRBV13	16	NA	TRBJ2-5
CASSYSGGGSYEQYF	TGTGCCAGCAGTTACTCGGGCGGGGGTTCCTACGAGCAGTACTTC	TRBD2	TRBV6-5	15	NA	TRBJ2-7
CASSKGLDINLLETQYF	TGCGCCAGCAGCAAGGGACTAGATATAAACTTACTAGAGACCCAGTACTTC	TRBD2	TRBV5-1	17	NA	TRBJ2-5
CASSIPGLIEQYF	TGTGCCAGTAGTATCCCCGGTTTGATCGAGCAGTATTTT	NA	TRBV19	13	NA	TRBJ2-3
CSAEGGSSYEQYF	TGCAGCGCAGAGGGCGGAAGCTCCTACGAGCAGTACTTC	NA	TRBV29-1	13	NA	TRBJ2-7
CASSPGTGDSGELFF	TGTGCCAGCAGCCCCGGGACAGGGGACTCCGGGGAGCTGTTTTTT	TRBD1	TRBV6-5	15	NA	TRBJ2-2
CASSSAGGGGRNEQFF	TGTGCCAGCAGCTCCGCCGGGGGAGGGGGTAGGAATGAGCAGTTCTTC	NA	TRBV7-3	16	NA	TRBJ2-1
CASSTERQPQHF	TGTGCCAGCAGCACAGAGCGGCAGCCCCAGCATTTT	NA	TRBV11-2	12	NA	TRBJ1-5
CASSLLEDRGREKLFF	TGTGCCAGCTCACTCCTTGAAGACAGGGGACGCGAAAAACTGTTTTTT	TRBD1	TRBV18	16	NA	TRBJ1-4
CASSQDGQAWSGANVLTF	TGCGCCAGCAGCCAGGATGGACAGGCCTGGTCTGGGGCCAACGTCCTGACTTTC	TRBD1	TRBV5-1	18	NA	TRBJ2-6
CASSLAGAQETQYF	TGCGCCAGCAGCTTGGCCGGAGCCCAAGAGACCCAGTACTTC	NA	TRBV5-1	14	NA	TRBJ2-5
CASSLAGGRENEQYF	TGTGCCAGCAGCTTGGCCGGGGGGCGCGAAAACGAGCAGTACTTC	NA	TRBV5-5	15	NA	TRBJ2-7
CASSLQGVGTEAFF	TGTGCCAGCAGCCTGCAGGGTGTCGGCACTGAAGCTTTCTTT	NA	TRBV5-6	14	NA	TRBJ1-1
CASRARDSSNEQYF	TGTGCCAGCAGAGCACGGGATAGTAGCAACGAGCAGTACTTC	NA	TRBV3-1/TRBV3-2	14	NA	TRBJ2-7
CASSLLKTSLSGNTQYF	TGTGCCAGCAGCCTGCTGAAGACTAGCCTATCAGGGAATACGCAGTATTTT	TRBD2	TRBV14	17	NA	TRBJ2-3
CASSPRLEVNEQFF	TGTGCCAGCAGCCCCCGACTAGAAGTCAATGAGCAGTTCTTC	NA	TRBV9	14	NA	TRBJ2-1
CASSLTGERGYTF	TGCGCCAGCAGCTTGACAGGGGAGAGGGGCTACACCTTC	TRBD1	TRBV5-1	13	NA	TRBJ1-2
CASSSGLISYNEQFF	TGTGCCAGCAGCTCTGGACTGATCTCCTACAATGAGCAGTTCTTC	NA	TRBV5-8	15	NA	TRBJ2-1
CASSLTGISTDTQYF	TGTGCCAGCAGTTTGACGGGGATTAGTACAGATACGCAGTATTTT	NA	TRBV6-5	15	NA	TRBJ2-3
CASHLDRESPLHF	TGTGCCAGCCACCTGGACAGGGAATCACCCCTCCACTTT	TRBD1	TRBV28	13	NA	TRBJ1-6
CASSPNQPQHF	TGTGCCAGCAGCCCAAATCAGCCCCAGCATTTT	NA	TRBV6-5	11	NA	TRBJ1-5
CASSYSRFTPSYEQYF	TGTGCCAGCAGTTACTCCCGGTTTACCCCCTCCTACGAGCAGTACTTC	NA	TRBV6-2/TRBV6-3	16	NA	TRBJ2-7
CASSERGGGEKLFF	TGTGCCAGCAGTGAGCGGGGGGGAGGTGAAAAACTGTTTTTT	NA	TRBV2	14	NA	TRBJ1-4
CASSLGPAGGPKSYEQYF	TGCGCCAGCAGCTTGGGTCCAGCGGGAGGGCCAAAGTCCTACGAGCAGTACTTC	TRBD2	TRBV5-1	18	NA	TRBJ2-7
CASSPTSGGATDTQYF	TGTGCCAGCTCACCCACTAGCGGGGGGGCCACAGATACGCAGTATTTT	TRBD2	TRBV18	16	NA	TRBJ2-3
CASSPPGDRGSGEKLFF	TGTGCCAGCTCACCACCAGGAGACAGGGGTTCAGGTGAAAAACTGTTTTTT	TRBD1	TRBV18	17	NA	TRBJ1-4
CASSVADMVGYTF	TGTGCCAGCAGCGTAGCTGACATGGTGGGCTACACCTTC	NA	TRBV9	13	NA	TRBJ1-2
CASSLGLNYGYTF	TGTGCCAGCAGCTTAGGTTTAAACTATGGCTACACCTTC	NA	TRBV7-2	13	NA	TRBJ1-2
CASSDGQSTDTQYF	TGTGCTAGCAGCGACGGACAGAGCACAGATACGCAGTATTTT	NA	TRBV7-7	14	NA	TRBJ2-3
CASSLDGQYHEQYF	TGTGCCAGCAGCTTAGATGGCCAGTACCACGAGCAGTACTTC	NA	TRBV11-3	14	NA	TRBJ2-7
CASSLLAGGGEQFF	TGTGCCAGCAGTTTACTAGCGGGAGGGGGTGAGCAGTTCTTC	TRBD2	TRBV28	14	once	TRBJ2-1
CASSQEESGRGTDTQYF	TGTGCCAGCAGCCAAGAGGAGAGCGGGAGAGGCACAGATACGCAGTATTTT	TRBD2	TRBV4-2	17	NA	TRBJ2-3
CASSQVEGFMNTEAFF	TGTGCCAGCAGCCAAGTCGAGGGCTTTATGAACACTGAAGCTTTCTTT	NA	TRBV3-1/TRBV3-2	16	NA	TRBJ1-1
CASSAGPGGATDTQYF	TGTGCCAGTAGTGCTGGACCGGGTGGGGCGACAGATACGCAGTATTTT	NA	TRBV19	16	NA	TRBJ2-3
CATSTTGGNTEAFF	TGTGCCACCAGTACGACAGGCGGGAACACTGAAGCTTTCTTT	NA	TRBV24-1	14	NA	TRBJ1-1
CASGTGGAFSNQPQHF	TGTGCCAGCGGGACAGGGGGCGCGTTCAGCAATCAGCCCCAGCATTTT	TRBD1	TRBV19	16	once	TRBJ1-5
CASTLPQGQGGYTF	TGTGCCAGCACCTTGCCTCAGGGACAGGGTGGCTACACCTTC	TRBD1	TRBV7-2	14	NA	TRBJ1-2
CASSHVTATIPYEQYF	TGTGCCAGCAGCCACGTAACCGCCACTATTCCCTACGAGCAGTACTTC	NA	TRBV14	16	NA	TRBJ2-7
CASSPNRGTNQPQHF	TGTGCCAGCAGTCCTAACAGGGGAACCAATCAGCCCCAGCATTTT	TRBD1	TRBV28	15	NA	TRBJ1-5
CASSLTGAAQETQYF	TGTGCCAGCAGCTTGACAGGGGCGGCTCAAGAGACCCAGTACTTC	TRBD1	TRBV5-5	15	NA	TRBJ2-5
CASSFLVRSGPLHF	TGTGCCAGCAGCTTCTTAGTCAGGTCTGGGCCCCTCCACTTT	NA	TRBV11-2	14	NA	TRBJ1-6
CASSPAPGTAHFANYGYTF	TGTGCCAGCTCACCCGCACCCGGGACAGCACACTTTGCTAACTATGGCTACACCTTC	TRBD1	TRBV18	19	NA	TRBJ1-2
CASSLGGGPYNEQFF	TGTGCCAGCAGCTTAGGGGGGGGCCCCTACAATGAGCAGTTCTTC	NA	TRBV7-6	15	NA	TRBJ2-1
CASSAGGQGYYEQYF	TGTGCCAGCAGCGCAGGGGGACAGGGGTATTACGAGCAGTACTTC	TRBD1	TRBV11-3	15	NA	TRBJ2-7
CSVGQGTEAFF	TGCAGCGTTGGGCAGGGCACTGAAGCTTTCTTT	NA	TRBV29-1	11	NA	TRBJ1-1
CASSYEGRGSSPLHF	TGTGCCAGCAGTTACGAGGGACGGGGGTCTTCACCCCTCCACTTT	NA	TRBV6-5	15	few	TRBJ1-6
CASSFAGGNTGELFF	TGTGCCAGCAGCTTCGCGGGGGGGAACACCGGGGAGCTGTTTTTT	TRBD2	TRBV11-2	15	many	TRBJ2-2